What follows is one T cell receptor beta chain and its context. As yet, its antigen is unknown. Repertoires were generated with immunoSEQ multiplex PCR, while TCRdb's copy carries only in-frame clones and drops some. The sample carries about 130,000 clones, around 84% recorded once. The data originate from a study of T cell responses to AZD1222 COVID-19 vaccine. Study-level points and caveats: Per reports, nearly half of all spike-specific TCRs target regions that are unmutated in variants.

The CDR3 sequence is 16 residues long. CDR1 is MNHEY and CDR2 is SMNVEV in the germline V gene (reference sequence). The V gene lost 7 bases and the J gene lost 3 bases, with 18 bases spanning the gap. Material: peripheral blood, obtained on day 0 of AZD1222 vaccination. The genes are TRBV27 and TRBJ2-2; no firm D call. This receptor was taken from an adult in good health. The CDR3 DNA follows: TGTGCCAGCACCCCCAGTCCCTTCAGTCACACCGGGGAGCTGTTTTTT. Translated, it gives CASTPSPFSHTGELFF.